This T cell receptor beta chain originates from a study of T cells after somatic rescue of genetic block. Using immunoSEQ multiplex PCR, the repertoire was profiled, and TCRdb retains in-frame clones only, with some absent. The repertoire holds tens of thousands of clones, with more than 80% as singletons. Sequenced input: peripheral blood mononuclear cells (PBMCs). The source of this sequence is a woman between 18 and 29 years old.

CDR3 in amino acids: CASSPQYFSGNTIYF. The CDR3, as DNA: TGTGCCAGCAGTCCACAATACTTCTCTGGAAACACCATATATTTT. The V call is TRBV6-5, the J call TRBJ1-3; D not certain. Per germline, CDR1 MNHEY and CDR2 SVGAGI. This CDR3 spans 15 amino acids. Trimming removed 5 bases at V and 0 bases at J, with 11 bases between.